This is a list of T cell receptor beta chains from one sample in a study of cytomegalovirus exposure and HLA in healthy donors. The method was immunoSEQ multiplex PCR; TCRdb's version includes in-frame clones alone and lacks a portion of them. The data show approximately 160,000 clones, 80% seen once. The sample was PBMCs. The receptors shown here come from a man aged 25-45 years in good health and CMV-seropositive. CDR3s include the opening cysteine and the closing phenylalanine or tryptophan. A D gene is named only where the DNA matches it firmly. Clone size is shown for a subset of rows, as once, few, many or a class of expanded clone.

d_call: TRBD2
clone_size: -
j_call: TRBJ2-1
v_call: TRBV5-1
cdr3_nt: TGCGCCAGCAGCTTGGGTACTAGCGGAGCCTACAATGAGCAGTTCTTC
cdr3_aa: CASSLGTSGAYNEQFF

d_call: -
clone_size: -
j_call: TRBJ1-6
v_call: TRBV6-5
cdr3_nt: TGTGCCAGCAGTTCACCGGGAAGCTCCTATAATTCACCCCTCCACTTT
cdr3_aa: CASSSPGSSYNSPLHF

d_call: -
clone_size: once
j_call: TRBJ2-5
v_call: TRBV19
cdr3_nt: TGTGCCAGTAGTCCCGGGGAGGAGACCCAGTACTTC
cdr3_aa: CASSPGEETQYF

d_call: -
clone_size: -
j_call: TRBJ1-4
v_call: TRBV19
cdr3_nt: TGTGCCAGTAGTACGCCCCTAGATGCAACTAATGAAAAACTGTTTTTT
cdr3_aa: CASSTPLDATNEKLFF

d_call: -
clone_size: -
j_call: TRBJ2-6
v_call: TRBV2
cdr3_nt: TGTGCCAGCAGTGAACAGGTGGGGGCCAACGTCCTGACTTTC
cdr3_aa: CASSEQVGANVLTF

d_call: TRBD2
clone_size: -
j_call: TRBJ2-7
v_call: TRBV2
cdr3_nt: TGTGCCACCACCCTGGGGGGGTACGAGCAGTACTTC
cdr3_aa: CATTLGGYEQYF

d_call: -
clone_size: -
j_call: TRBJ2-3
v_call: TRBV11-3
cdr3_nt: TGTGCCAGCAGCCCAACGGGACTTCCAGATACGCAGTATTTT
cdr3_aa: CASSPTGLPDTQYF

d_call: -
clone_size: few
j_call: TRBJ1-1
v_call: TRBV5-4
cdr3_nt: TGTGCCAGCAGCTTGGCACCGGGGAACACTGAAGCTTTCTTT
cdr3_aa: CASSLAPGNTEAFF

d_call: TRBD2
clone_size: -
j_call: TRBJ2-3
v_call: TRBV10-3
cdr3_nt: TGTGCCATCAGTGAGAGAACGGGGGGGCGGGGAGATACGCAGTATTTT
cdr3_aa: CAISERTGGRGDTQYF

d_call: -
clone_size: -
j_call: TRBJ1-2
v_call: TRBV6-6
cdr3_nt: TGTGCCAGCAGTTACATGGAGTCGGGTGGCTACACCTTC
cdr3_aa: CASSYMESGGYTF

d_call: TRBD1
clone_size: -
j_call: TRBJ2-7
v_call: TRBV5-6
cdr3_nt: TGTGCCAGCAGCTTTACAGGGGGCAACGAGCAGTACTTC
cdr3_aa: CASSFTGGNEQYF

d_call: -
clone_size: few
j_call: TRBJ2-3
v_call: TRBV7-2
cdr3_nt: TGTGCCAGCAGCCCAAGTCAGGGCACAGATACGCAGTATTTT
cdr3_aa: CASSPSQGTDTQYF

d_call: TRBD1
clone_size: -
j_call: TRBJ2-7
v_call: TRBV5-4
cdr3_nt: TGTGCCAGCAGCAGTCCGGGACAGGGATTCTACGAGCAGTACTTC
cdr3_aa: CASSSPGQGFYEQYF

d_call: -
clone_size: -
j_call: TRBJ1-4
v_call: TRBV19
cdr3_nt: TGTGCCAGTAGTACACAGGGTAGTTGGGAAAAACTGTTTTTT
cdr3_aa: CASSTQGSWEKLFF

d_call: TRBD2
clone_size: -
j_call: TRBJ2-5
v_call: TRBV5-1
cdr3_nt: TGCGCCAGCAGCTTGGGGCTAGCGGTTCAAGAGACCCAGTACTTC
cdr3_aa: CASSLGLAVQETQYF

d_call: TRBD1
clone_size: -
j_call: TRBJ2-7
v_call: TRBV10-1
cdr3_nt: TGCGCCAGCAGGATAGACAGGGGGCCCTACGAGCAGTACTTC
cdr3_aa: CASRIDRGPYEQYF

d_call: -
clone_size: -
j_call: TRBJ2-2
v_call: TRBV5-6
cdr3_nt: TGTGCCAGCAGCTTGGATACTAGCAGATTTTACACCGGGGAGCTGTTTTTT
cdr3_aa: CASSLDTSRFYTGELFF

d_call: TRBD2
clone_size: few
j_call: TRBJ2-3
v_call: TRBV9
cdr3_nt: TGTGCCAGCAGCGGGGGACTAGCGGGAGAAGATACGCAGTATTTT
cdr3_aa: CASSGGLAGEDTQYF

d_call: TRBD2
clone_size: -
j_call: TRBJ2-3
v_call: TRBV6-6
cdr3_nt: TGTGCCAGCAGGCGAACTAGCGGATACACAGATACGCAGTATTTT
cdr3_aa: CASRRTSGYTDTQYF

d_call: -
clone_size: -
j_call: TRBJ2-7
v_call: TRBV7-6
cdr3_nt: TGTGCCAGCAGCTTAGCGCTGCAGGGGCGGTTCGACTACGAGCAGTACTTC
cdr3_aa: CASSLALQGRFDYEQYF

d_call: TRBD1
clone_size: -
j_call: TRBJ2-6
v_call: TRBV4-1
cdr3_nt: TGCGCCAGCAGCCAAGTAGGAGGGCAGGGGGCGTTTGGGGCCAACGTCCTGACTTTC
cdr3_aa: CASSQVGGQGAFGANVLTF

d_call: TRBD1
clone_size: -
j_call: TRBJ1-2
v_call: TRBV18
cdr3_nt: TGTGCCAGCTCACCCTCAGAGGGGGCCGGCTACACCTTC
cdr3_aa: CASSPSEGAGYTF

d_call: TRBD1
clone_size: -
j_call: TRBJ2-7
v_call: TRBV27
cdr3_nt: TGTGCCAGCAGCCAGGGGGCGATCTCCTACGAGCAGTACTTC
cdr3_aa: CASSQGAISYEQYF

d_call: -
clone_size: -
j_call: TRBJ1-2
v_call: TRBV4-1
cdr3_nt: TGCGCCAGCAGCCAAGAACAGGGTAGAGAGGGCTACACCTTC
cdr3_aa: CASSQEQGREGYTF

d_call: -
clone_size: -
j_call: TRBJ1-6
v_call: TRBV9
cdr3_nt: TGTGCCAGCAGCTTAGAGACAGTTAATTCACCCCTCCACTTT
cdr3_aa: CASSLETVNSPLHF

d_call: TRBD1
clone_size: -
j_call: TRBJ2-7
v_call: TRBV4-1
cdr3_nt: TGCGCCAGCAGCCAAGTACCCGGGACAGGGTTTTACGAGCAGTACTTC
cdr3_aa: CASSQVPGTGFYEQYF

d_call: -
clone_size: -
j_call: TRBJ2-2
v_call: TRBV4-3
cdr3_nt: TGCGCCAGCAGCCACATAGGACAGAAGACCGGGGAGCTGTTTTTT
cdr3_aa: CASSHIGQKTGELFF

d_call: -
clone_size: -
j_call: TRBJ1-3
v_call: TRBV6-6
cdr3_nt: TGTGCCAGCAGTTCAAAGGGATGGGGCGGAAACACCATATATTTT
cdr3_aa: CASSSKGWGGNTIYF

d_call: -
clone_size: -
j_call: TRBJ2-1
v_call: TRBV10-2
cdr3_nt: TGCGCCAGCAGTGAATGGCACAATGAGCAGTTCTTC
cdr3_aa: CASSEWHNEQFF

d_call: TRBD1
clone_size: -
j_call: TRBJ1-2
v_call: TRBV13
cdr3_nt: TGTGCCACCATAACCTCCGGGACAGGGGGCGCCTACACCTTC
cdr3_aa: CATITSGTGGAYTF

d_call: -
clone_size: -
j_call: TRBJ1-4
v_call: TRBV5-1
cdr3_nt: TGCGCCAGCAGCTTACAGGCAACTAATGAAAAACTGTTTTTT
cdr3_aa: CASSLQATNEKLFF

d_call: -
clone_size: few
j_call: TRBJ2-3
v_call: TRBV10-3
cdr3_nt: TGTGCCATCAGTGAGACGGGAGATACGCAGTATTTT
cdr3_aa: CAISETGDTQYF

d_call: TRBD1
clone_size: -
j_call: TRBJ1-5
v_call: TRBV4-1
cdr3_nt: TGCGCCAGCAGCCAAGTACCACAGGGGGGTAGCAATCAGCCCCAGCATTTT
cdr3_aa: CASSQVPQGGSNQPQHF

d_call: TRBD2
clone_size: -
j_call: TRBJ2-7
v_call: TRBV25-1
cdr3_nt: TGTGCCAGCAGTAAACTAGCGGGAGCCTACGAGCAGTACTTC
cdr3_aa: CASSKLAGAYEQYF

d_call: -
clone_size: -
j_call: TRBJ2-7
v_call: TRBV2
cdr3_nt: TGTGCCAGCAGTGTCACTAGATACGAGCAGTACTTC
cdr3_aa: CASSVTRYEQYF

d_call: TRBD1
clone_size: few
j_call: TRBJ1-2
v_call: TRBV5-4
cdr3_nt: TGTGCCAGCAGCTTGGAGGCGACAGGGAGCTATGGCTACACCTTC
cdr3_aa: CASSLEATGSYGYTF

d_call: -
clone_size: -
j_call: TRBJ1-1
v_call: TRBV14
cdr3_nt: TGTGCCAGCAGCCAATTCCGGGGGACTGAAGCTTTCTTT
cdr3_aa: CASSQFRGTEAFF

d_call: TRBD1
clone_size: -
j_call: TRBJ2-1
v_call: TRBV11-1
cdr3_nt: TGTGCCAGCAGCAAGGACAGGGGGACGTACAATGAGCAGTTCTTC
cdr3_aa: CASSKDRGTYNEQFF

d_call: -
clone_size: -
j_call: TRBJ2-7
v_call: TRBV2
cdr3_nt: TGTGCCAGCAGTGAAGAATCGCGGCAGACCTACGAGCAGTACTTC
cdr3_aa: CASSEESRQTYEQYF

d_call: -
clone_size: -
j_call: TRBJ2-7
v_call: TRBV5-5
cdr3_nt: TGTGCCAGCAGCTTGGGGGACACCCGCTACGAGCAGTACTTC
cdr3_aa: CASSLGDTRYEQYF

d_call: TRBD2
clone_size: -
j_call: TRBJ2-3
v_call: TRBV5-4
cdr3_nt: TGTGCCAGCAGCACTCGGGGGGGCGGGGATACGCAGTATTTT
cdr3_aa: CASSTRGGGDTQYF

d_call: TRBD2
clone_size: -
j_call: TRBJ2-1
v_call: TRBV5-6
cdr3_nt: TGTGCCAGCAGCTCACTGGGACTAGCGGGGGGCAGCTCCTACAATGAGCAGTTCTTC
cdr3_aa: CASSSLGLAGGSSYNEQFF

d_call: TRBD1
clone_size: -
j_call: TRBJ1-1
v_call: TRBV5-4
cdr3_nt: TGTGCCAGCAGCATCGCGACAGGGTCAAACACTGAAGCTTTCTTT
cdr3_aa: CASSIATGSNTEAFF

d_call: -
clone_size: -
j_call: TRBJ2-3
v_call: TRBV5-1
cdr3_nt: TGCGCCAGCAGCTTGGAGGGGCGGAAATCCACAGATACGCAGTATTTT
cdr3_aa: CASSLEGRKSTDTQYF

d_call: TRBD2
clone_size: -
j_call: TRBJ2-7
v_call: TRBV7-2
cdr3_nt: TGTGCCAGCAGCCCCGATGGAGCGGGAGGGTACGAGCAGTACTTC
cdr3_aa: CASSPDGAGGYEQYF

d_call: -
clone_size: -
j_call: TRBJ1-2
v_call: TRBV27
cdr3_nt: TGTGCCAGCAGTTTAGCAGGGAGGAACTATGGCTACACCTTC
cdr3_aa: CASSLAGRNYGYTF

d_call: TRBD2
clone_size: -
j_call: TRBJ2-1
v_call: TRBV29-1
cdr3_nt: TGCAGCGTGCCGGCGGGGGTAAGAGTGAACTACAATGAGCAGTTCTTC
cdr3_aa: CSVPAGVRVNYNEQFF

d_call: TRBD1
clone_size: -
j_call: TRBJ2-7
v_call: TRBV19
cdr3_nt: TGTGCCAGTACGACAGGGGGGTCCTACGAGCAGTACTTC
cdr3_aa: CASTTGGSYEQYF

d_call: TRBD1
clone_size: -
j_call: TRBJ1-3
v_call: TRBV15
cdr3_nt: TGTGCCACCAGCAGAGTAGGAGGGGGCGCCTTCTCTGGAAACACCATATATTTT
cdr3_aa: CATSRVGGGAFSGNTIYF